This T cell receptor beta chain was obtained from a study of blood T cells in healthy people across ages. This clonotype was seen at least ten times. Its specificity is not known. Germline V lookup: CDR1 SGHTA, CDR2 FQGNSA. V shed 1 base and J shed 10 bases, with 2 bases lying between them. This CDR3 comprises 11 residues. The study's findings and limits: Greater diversity and more naive CD4+ cells were seen in long-lived donors than in aged donors. Strong correlation existed between TCR beta diversity and naive T cell percentage.

A second PCR of 7 to 11 cycles used a sample-barcoded 5' primer and a J-beta primer mix. TCRdb redid the calling of the 5' RACE reads with MiXCR, one entry per CDR3 protein. The top ten hold about 11% of the sample, which has some 1.6 million distinct CDR3 sequences, roughly 30% seen once. Isolation per sample recovered at least 6 million PBMCs. The TCR originated in a woman in her twenties or thirties in good health. Input material: blood. The J gene is TRBJ1-6, the V gene TRBV7-2; D ambiguous. This chain's CDR3 is CASSLDSPLHF. DNA for the CDR3: TGTGCCAGCAGCTTAGACTCACCCCTCCACTTT. The full variable domain, its missing parts supplied by reference TRBV7-2 and TRBJ1-6, is GAGVSQSPSNKVTEKGKDVELRCDPISGHTALYWYRQSLGQGLEFLIYFQGNSAPDKSGLPSDRFSAERTGGSVSTLTIQRTQQEDSAVYLCASSLDSPLHFGNGTRLTVT.